This paragraph reports one TCR beta chain. The CDR3 covers 15 residues. Germline CDR1 and CDR2: MNHEY and SVGAGI. Trimming removed 2 bases from V and 1 base from J, with 12 bases in between. Data came from immunoSEQ multiplex PCR; TCRdb stores just in-frame clones and leaves some out. The sample lists some 70,000 clones; 90% were seen once. The data were obtained in a study of cytotoxic CD8 clonotypes in ibrutinib-treated CLL. Overall study context: Partial response was seen in about 25 patients and complete response in 2; after median around 5.5 years, about 14 stayed remitted, some twelve progressed.

The chain employs TRBV6-5 and TRBJ2-7; tentatively, D is TRBD2 (5 bases). The sample in question was PBMCs, obtained after 12 months of ibrutinib treatment. This sequence originates from a human donor with chronic lymphocytic leukemia. CDR3 coding DNA: TGTGCCAGCAGTTACGGACTCGTCGGTTCCTACGAGCAGTACTTC. It is translated as CASSYGLVGSYEQYF.